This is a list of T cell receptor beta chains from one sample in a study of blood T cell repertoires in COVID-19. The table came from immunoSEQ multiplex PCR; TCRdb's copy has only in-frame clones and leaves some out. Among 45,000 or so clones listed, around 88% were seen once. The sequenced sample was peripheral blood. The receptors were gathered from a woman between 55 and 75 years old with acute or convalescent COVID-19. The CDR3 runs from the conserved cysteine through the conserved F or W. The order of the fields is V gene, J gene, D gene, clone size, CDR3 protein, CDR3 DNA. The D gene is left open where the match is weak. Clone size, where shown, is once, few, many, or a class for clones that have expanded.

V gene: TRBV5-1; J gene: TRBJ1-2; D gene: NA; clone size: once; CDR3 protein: CASSPGTGANYGYTF; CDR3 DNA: TGCGCCAGCAGCCCCGGGACGGGAGCTAACTATGGCTACACCTTC
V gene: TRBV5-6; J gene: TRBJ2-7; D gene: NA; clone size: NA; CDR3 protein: CASSPTGASYEQYF; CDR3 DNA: TGTGCCAGCAGCCCGACAGGTGCCTCCTACGAGCAGTACTTC
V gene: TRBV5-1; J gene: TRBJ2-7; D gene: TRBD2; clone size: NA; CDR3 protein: CASQRGGDYEQYF; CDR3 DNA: TGCGCCAGCCAGCGGGGGGGAGACTACGAGCAGTACTTC
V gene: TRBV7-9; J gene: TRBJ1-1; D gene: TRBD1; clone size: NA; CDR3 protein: CASSPPDRKNTEAFF; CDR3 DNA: TGTGCCAGCAGCCCACCGGACAGGAAGAACACTGAAGCTTTCTTT
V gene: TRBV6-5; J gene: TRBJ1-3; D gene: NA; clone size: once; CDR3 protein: CASSSTGVTTGNTIYF; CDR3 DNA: TGTGCCAGCAGTTCTACCGGGGTAACCACTGGAAACACCATATATTTT
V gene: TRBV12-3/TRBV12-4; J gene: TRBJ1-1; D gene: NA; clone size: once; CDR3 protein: CASRGQMNTEAFF; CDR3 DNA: TGTGCCAGCAGAGGACAGATGAACACTGAAGCTTTCTTT
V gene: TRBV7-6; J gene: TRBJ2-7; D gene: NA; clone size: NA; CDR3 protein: CASSPGITYEQYF; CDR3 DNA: TGTGCCAGCAGCCCAGGGATTACCTACGAGCAGTACTTC
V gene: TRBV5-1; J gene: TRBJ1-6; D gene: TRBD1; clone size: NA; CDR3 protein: CASSLDPTGANNSPLHF; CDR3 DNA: TGCGCCAGCAGCTTGGACCCGACAGGGGCTAATAATTCACCCCTCCACTTT
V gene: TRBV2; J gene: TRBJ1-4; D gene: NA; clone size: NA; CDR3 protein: CASGTGRGGPRNEKLFF; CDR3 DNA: TGTGCCAGCGGAACCGGGAGGGGGGGGCCCCGTAATGAAAAACTGTTTTTT
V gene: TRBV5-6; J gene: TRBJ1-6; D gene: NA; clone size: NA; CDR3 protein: CASSPQEQGAYNSPLHF; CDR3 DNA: TGTGCCAGCAGCCCCCAGGAGCAAGGGGCATATAATTCACCCCTCCACTTT
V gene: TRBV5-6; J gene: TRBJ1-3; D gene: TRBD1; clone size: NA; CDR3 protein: CASSSPGTASSSTIYF; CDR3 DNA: TGTGCCAGCAGCTCGCCAGGGACAGCTTCATCCTCCACCATATATTTT
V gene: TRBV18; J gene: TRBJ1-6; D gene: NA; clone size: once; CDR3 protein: CASSPPQPSGNSPLHF; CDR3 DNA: TGTGCCAGCTCACCACCGCAGCCATCGGGGAATTCACCCCTCCACTTT
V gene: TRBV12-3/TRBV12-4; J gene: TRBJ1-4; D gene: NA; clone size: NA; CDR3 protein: CASRRGFNEKLFF; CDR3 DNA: TGTGCCAGCCGTCGGGGTTTTAATGAAAAACTGTTTTTT
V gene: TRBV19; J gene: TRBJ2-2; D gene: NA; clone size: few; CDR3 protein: CASSTLDSYTGELFF; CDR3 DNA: TGTGCCAGTAGTACCCTGGACAGTTATACCGGGGAGCTGTTTTTT
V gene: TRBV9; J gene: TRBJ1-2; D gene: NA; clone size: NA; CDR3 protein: CASSGSGYTF; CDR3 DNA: TGTGCCAGCAGCGGCAGTGGCTACACCTTC
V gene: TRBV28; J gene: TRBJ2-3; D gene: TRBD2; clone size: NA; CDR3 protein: CASGLAGKFTDTQYF; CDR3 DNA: TGTGCCAGCGGATTAGCGGGGAAATTCACAGATACGCAGTATTTT
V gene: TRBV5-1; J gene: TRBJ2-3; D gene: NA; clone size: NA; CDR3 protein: CASSWVGGPTDTQYF; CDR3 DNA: TGCGCCAGCAGTTGGGTGGGGGGGCCCACAGATACGCAGTATTTT
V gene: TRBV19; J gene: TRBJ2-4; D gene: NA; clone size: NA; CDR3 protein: CASSIETGRAKNIQYF; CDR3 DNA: TGTGCCAGTAGTATAGAGACAGGACGAGCCAAAAACATTCAGTACTTC
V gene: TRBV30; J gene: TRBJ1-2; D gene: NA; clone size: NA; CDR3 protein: CAWRTPGIWGGYTF; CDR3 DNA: TGTGCCTGGAGGACGCCAGGGATATGGGGTGGCTACACCTTC
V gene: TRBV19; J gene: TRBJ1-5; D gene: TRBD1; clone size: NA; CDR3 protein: CASSLSRQGITSNQPQHF; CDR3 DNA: TGTGCCAGTAGTCTGTCCCGACAGGGGATAACTAGCAATCAGCCCCAGCATTTT
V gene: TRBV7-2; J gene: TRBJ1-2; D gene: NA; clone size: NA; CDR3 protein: CASSRGVVDGYTF; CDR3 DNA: TGTGCCAGCAGCCGGGGAGTAGTTGATGGCTACACCTTC
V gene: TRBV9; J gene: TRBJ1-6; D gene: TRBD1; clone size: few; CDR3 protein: CASSADRGSYNSPLHF; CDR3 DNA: TGTGCCAGCAGCGCGGACAGGGGCTCCTATAATTCACCCCTCCACTTT
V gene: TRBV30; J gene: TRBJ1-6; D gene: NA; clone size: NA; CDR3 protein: CAWARVDNSPLHF; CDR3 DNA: TGTGCCTGGGCACGGGTAGATAATTCACCCCTCCACTTT
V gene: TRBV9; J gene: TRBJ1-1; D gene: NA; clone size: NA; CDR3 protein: CASSATPQGITEAFF; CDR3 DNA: TGTGCCAGCAGCGCCACACCCCAGGGGATCACTGAAGCTTTCTTT
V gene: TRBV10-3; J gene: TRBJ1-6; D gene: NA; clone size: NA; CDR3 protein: CAISADNSPLHF; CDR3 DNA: TGTGCCATCAGTGCGGATAATTCACCCCTCCACTTT
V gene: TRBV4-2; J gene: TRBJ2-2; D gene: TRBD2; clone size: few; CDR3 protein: CASSQGLAGAGELFF; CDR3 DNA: TGTGCCAGCAGCCAAGGACTAGCGGGAGCCGGGGAGCTGTTTTTT
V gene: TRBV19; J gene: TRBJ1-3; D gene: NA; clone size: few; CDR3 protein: CASSIEWQYTGNTIYF; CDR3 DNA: TGTGCCAGTAGTATAGAGTGGCAATATACTGGAAACACCATATATTTT
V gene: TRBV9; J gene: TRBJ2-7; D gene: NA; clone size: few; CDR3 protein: CASSASTAPGDEQYF; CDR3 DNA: TGTGCCAGCAGCGCCTCGACAGCTCCTGGGGACGAGCAGTACTTC
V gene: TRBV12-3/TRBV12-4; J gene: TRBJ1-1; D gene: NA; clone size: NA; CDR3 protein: CASSLGRNTEAFF; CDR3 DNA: TGTGCCAGCAGTTTAGGGAGGAACACTGAAGCTTTCTTT
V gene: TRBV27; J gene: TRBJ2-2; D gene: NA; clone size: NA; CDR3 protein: CASSRQMANTGELFF; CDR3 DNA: TGTGCCAGCAGCCGCCAGATGGCGAACACCGGGGAGCTGTTTTTT
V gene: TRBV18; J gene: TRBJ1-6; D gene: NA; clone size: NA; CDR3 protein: CASSPILGKTMSGNNSPLHF; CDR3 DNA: TGTGCCAGCTCACCAATTTTGGGGAAAACAATGAGCGGTAATAATTCACCCCTCCACTTT
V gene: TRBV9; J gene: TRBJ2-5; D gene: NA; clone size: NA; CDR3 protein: CASSPRMLVEAGETQYF; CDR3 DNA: TGTGCCAGCTCACCACGAATGTTAGTTGAGGCGGGAGAGACCCAGTACTTC
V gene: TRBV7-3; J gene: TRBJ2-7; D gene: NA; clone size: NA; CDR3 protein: CASSLTRSDEQYF; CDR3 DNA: TGTGCCAGCAGCTTAACCCGCTCGGACGAGCAGTACTTC
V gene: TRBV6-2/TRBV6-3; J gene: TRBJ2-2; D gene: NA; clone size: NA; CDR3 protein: CASSYSPPHLNTGELFF; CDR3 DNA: TGTGCCAGCAGTTACTCTCCCCCCCACCTAAACACCGGGGAGCTGTTTTTT
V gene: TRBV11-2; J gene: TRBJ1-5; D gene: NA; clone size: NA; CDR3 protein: CASSFGSLQPQHF; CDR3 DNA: TGTGCCAGCAGCTTTGGTAGCTTACAGCCCCAGCATTTT
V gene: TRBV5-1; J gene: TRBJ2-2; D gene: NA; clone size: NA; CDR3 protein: CASSLERRATGELFF; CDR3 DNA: TGCGCCAGCAGCTTGGAGCGGAGGGCCACCGGGGAGCTGTTTTTT
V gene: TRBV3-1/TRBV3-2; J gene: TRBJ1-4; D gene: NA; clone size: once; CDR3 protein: CASRSLGPNEKLFF; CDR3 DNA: TGTGCCAGCAGGAGCCTGGGGCCGAATGAAAAACTGTTTTTT
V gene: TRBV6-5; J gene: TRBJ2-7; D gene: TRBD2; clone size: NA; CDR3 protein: CASSYSTSGGPYEQYF; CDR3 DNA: TGTGCCAGCAGTTACTCGACTAGCGGGGGACCTTACGAGCAGTACTTC
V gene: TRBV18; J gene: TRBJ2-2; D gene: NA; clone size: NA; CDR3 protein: CASSPHGLRDTGELFF; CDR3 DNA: TGTGCCAGCTCGCCCCACGGGCTGCGGGACACCGGGGAGCTGTTTTTT
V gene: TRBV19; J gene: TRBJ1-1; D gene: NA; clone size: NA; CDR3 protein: CASSIGYGINTEAFF; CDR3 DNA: TGTGCCAGTAGTATAGGATACGGGATTAACACTGAAGCTTTCTTT
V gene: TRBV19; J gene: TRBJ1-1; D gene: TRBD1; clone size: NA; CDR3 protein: CASSNRDRASTEAFF; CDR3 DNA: TGTGCCAGTAGTAACCGGGACAGGGCCAGTACTGAAGCTTTCTTT
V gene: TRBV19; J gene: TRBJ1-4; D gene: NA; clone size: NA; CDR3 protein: CASSIGGKKLFF; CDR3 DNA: TGTGCCAGTAGTATAGGAGGGAAAAAACTGTTTTTT
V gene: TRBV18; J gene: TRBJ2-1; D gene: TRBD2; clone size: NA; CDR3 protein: CASSPPGTSGGDEQFF; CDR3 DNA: TGTGCCAGCTCACCACCCGGGACTAGCGGGGGTGATGAGCAGTTCTTC
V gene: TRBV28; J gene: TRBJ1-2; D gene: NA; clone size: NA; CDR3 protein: CASSLSRGAVGYTF; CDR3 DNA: TGTGCCAGCAGTTTATCAAGGGGCGCGGTTGGCTACACCTTC
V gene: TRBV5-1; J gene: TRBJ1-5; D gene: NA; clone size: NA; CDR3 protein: CASSLDPDQPQHF; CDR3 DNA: TGCGCCAGCAGCTTGGATCCCGATCAGCCCCAGCATTTT
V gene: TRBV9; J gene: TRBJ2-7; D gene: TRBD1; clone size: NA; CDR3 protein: CASSPDGQGALNEQYF; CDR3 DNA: TGTGCCAGCAGCCCAGATGGACAGGGGGCTCTGAACGAGCAGTACTTC
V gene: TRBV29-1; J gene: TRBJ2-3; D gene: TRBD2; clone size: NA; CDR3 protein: CSVEGLAGGRTDTQYF; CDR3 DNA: TGCAGCGTTGAAGGTCTAGCGGGAGGACGAACAGATACGCAGTATTTT